This T cell receptor (beta chain) was identified in a study of early T cells in non-severe SARS-CoV-2 infection. Study information: Sequencing used unsorted whole-blood bulk RNA, so chains lack pairing.

Germline CDR1 SGHDT, CDR2 YYEEEE. With 2 bases removed from V and 2 bases from J, the gap between germline ends came to 2 bases. This CDR3 comprises 12 residues. Individually, cDNA molecules had unique molecular identifiers attached to them. TCRdb used MiXCR to reprocess the 5' RACE reads, holding one entry per CDR3 protein. The table has tens of thousands of distinct CDR3 sequences, 10% to 15% seen once. Details on this clonotype: The antigen is not known.

General study points: VDJdb-based matching was biased toward anti-spike CD8 responses and missed private and CD4 specificities.

Sequencing input: whole blood. The genes are TRBV5-6 and TRBJ2-1; D gene ambiguous. This TCR was sampled from an adult who was a healthcare worker with PCR-confirmed SARS-CoV-2 infection or an uninfected control (not recorded which). The CDR3 reads CASSLAYNEQFF. The DNA of the CDR3 is TGTGCCAGCAGCTTAGCCTACAATGAGCAGTTCTTC.